Given below is one TCR beta chain in context. Its antigen is unidentified. Germline-derived CDR1 and CDR2 are LNHDA and SQIVND (reference sequence). There are 14 residues in the CDR3. V lost 5 bases to trimming and J lost 3 bases; unmatched junction nucleotides: 6. Amplification used 60 Vbeta primers and 13 Jbeta primers. The data were produced by immunoSEQ multiplex PCR, yet TCRdb's version contains in-frame clones alone and is incomplete. The sample yields around 94,000 clones, 50% to 75% seen once. The data stem from a study of cytomegalovirus exposure and HLA in healthy donors. Looking at the study overall: Earlier, approximately 110 million unique TCR beta sequences were recovered from 170 million or so T cells by an analysis. Out of a few hundred genotyped donors, around 80% belonged to the Caucasian-associated ancestry cluster. Findings of the study overall: Associated with HLA alleles at 0.05 false discovery rate in a later analysis were approximately 17,000 TCR beta sequences. Accurate HLA-A and HLA-B prediction from TCR beta sequences was reported for most subjects.

The chain has TRBV19 and TRBJ2-5; 7 positions match TRBD2. Sequencing was done on a sample of PBMCs. This receptor was taken from a man aged 25-45 years in good health and CMV-seronegative. DNA for the CDR3: TGTGCCAGTAGTGGTCGGGGGGTAGAAGAGACCCAGTACTTC. It translates to CASSGRGVEETQYF.